Below are 24 T cell receptor beta chains sequenced from a single sample in a study of T cell clonality in common variable immunodeficiency. Broader study findings: Reportedly, TCR beta sequences from common variable immunodeficiency showed fewer deletions and N-nucleotide insertions.

These receptors have no identified antigens. Clones were read by immunoSEQ multiplex PCR, and TCRdb kept only the in-frame ones, dropping some. The repertoire consists of tens of thousands of clones, none detected only once. The sequenced sample was peripheral blood mononuclear cells. Receptors were obtained from a human donor with common variable immunodeficiency.

A note on this clone: The DNA ends 3 residues before the CDR3 does, and the rest of the CDR3 is filled in from the germline J gene. V gene TRBV19 combines with J gene TRBJ2-2, with TRBD2 matching over 15 bases. Looked up from germline, CDR1 is LNHDA and CDR2 is SQIVND (reference sequence). The V gene end was trimmed by 6 bases and the J gene end by 5 bases; junction bases not matched to a gene: 1. The CDR3 is 15 residues long. The part of the CDR3 DNA that was read is TGTGCCAGTAGAGGACTAGCGGGAGGGACCGGGGAG. Encoded protein: CASRGLAGGTGE. The whole CDR3 protein is CASRGLAGGTGELFF.

Relative to its sample, this clone is medium-sized. The observed sequence ends 3 residues before the CDR3 terminus, with the missing tail filled in from the germline J gene. This chain uses TRBV10-3 with TRBJ1-1, with no clear D. The CDR3 length is 14 residues. V was trimmed by 4 bases and J by 5 bases, leaving 14 bases between them. Germline V gene data show CDR1 as ENHRY and CDR2 as SYGVKD. The sequenced part of the CDR3 DNA is TGTGCCATCAGTGGAACAGTTATGGAGACTGAA. Translating it yields CAISGTVMETE. The full-length CDR3 reads as CAISGTVMETEAFF.

In this sample, this clone turned up many times. The read terminates 3 residues ahead of where the CDR3 ends, so the germline J gene completes it. The chain links TRBV7-2 to TRBJ2-5, with D perhaps matching TRBD1 (7 bases). V lost 1 base to trimming and J lost 4 bases, with 13 bases between them. Germline CDR1 reads SGHTA; CDR2 reads FQGNSA. The CDR3 loop spans 15 amino acids. CDR3 sequence reads: CASSLGRRGRETQYF. Partial CDR3 DNA: TGTGCCAGCAGCTTAGGGAGGAGGGGGCGAGAGACC.

Many counts were recorded for this clone. The CDR3 region is CASSLASGRFDEQYF. CDR3 DNA (partial): TGCGCCAGCAGCCTAGCTAGCGGGAGGTTCGACGAG. The chain combines TRBV5-1 with TRBJ2-7; 11 bases are a match to TRBD2. The read falls 3 residues short of the CDR3 end, and the missing part is taken from the germline J gene. With V trimmed by 4 bases and J by 5 bases, 8 bases remained unmatched. The germline V gene encodes CDR1 SGHRS and CDR2 YFSETQ. The CDR3 contains 15 residues.

In regard to this clone: The read falls 3 residues short of the CDR3 end, and the missing part is taken from the germline J gene. This chain links TRBV2 with TRBJ1-2, with TRBD1 matching over 7 bases. This CDR3 spans 12 amino acids. Germline V gives CDR1 SNHLY, CDR2 FYNNEI. The covered CDR3 bases are TGTGCCAGCAGCGACAGGGTTGGCGGC. The encoded protein is CASSDRVGG. The full CDR3 reads CASSDRVGGYTF. Looking up the rest from reference TRBV2 and TRBJ1-2 gives the full variable domain: EPEVTQTPSHQVTQMGQEVILRCVPISNHLYFYWYRQILGQKVEFLVSFYNNEISEKSEIFDDQFSVERPDGSNFTLKIRSTKLEDSAMYFCASSDRVGGYTFGSGTRLTVV.

Of note for this clone: The read falls 3 residues short of the CDR3 end, and the missing part is taken from the germline J gene. The gene calls are TRBV20-1 and TRBJ2-7; D uncertain. This CDR3 region has 13 residues. Germline values: CDR1 DFQATT, CDR2 SNEGSKA (reference sequence). Trimming shortened V by 5 bases and J by 1 base, and 12 bases separated the two germline ends. The covered CDR3 bases are TGCAGTGCTGCCGCACGGGTGTCCTACGAG. Protein: CSAAARVSYE. The CDR3 as a whole reads CSAAARVSYEQYF.

Concerning this clone itself: The read stops 3 residues short of the end of the CDR3; the missing end is completed from the germline J gene. V usage is TRBV5-1 and J usage is TRBJ2-2, with a tentative D call TRBD1 (6 bases). Germline CDR1 and CDR2: SGHRS and YFSETQ. V was clipped by 4 bases and J by 1 base, with 8 bases between them. CDR3 size: 14 residues. The CDR3 sequence is CASSMTGNTGELFF. CDR3 bases read: TGCGCCAGCAGCATGACAGGGAACACCGGGGAG.

There are a few counts of this clone. The read halts 3 residues ahead of the CDR3 end, with the missing end drawn from the germline J gene. This chain links TRBV5-1 with TRBJ2-5; possibly TRBD2 for D (6 bases). The CDR3 has 15 residues. CDR1 SGHRS and CDR2 YFSETQ come from the germline V gene. Trimming took 4 bases from V and 2 from J, leaving 15 bases between them. The CDR3 spells CASSLGTGGQETQYF. Incomplete CDR3 DNA: TGCGCCAGCAGCCTGGGGACTGGCGGTCAAGAGACC.

This clone was seen at least ten times. With the read ending 3 residues before the CDR3 end, the germline J gene is used to fill in that end. The chain links TRBV19 to TRBJ1-3; TRBD1 agrees at 7 bases. Per the germline V gene, CDR1 is LNHDA and CDR2 is SQIVND (reference sequence). This CDR3 is built from 17 residues. V was clipped by 7 bases and J by 0 bases; unmatched bases: 12. Partial CDR3 DNA: TGTGCCAGTACCCACCGGCGGACAGGCGACTCTGGAAACACC. Its protein product is CASTHRRTGDSGNT. Given in full, the CDR3 is CASTHRRTGDSGNTIYF.

This clone has a handful of counts. The missing CDR3 end, 3 residues past where the read stops, is filled in from the germline J gene. The chain is built from TRBV13 and TRBJ2-5, with D possibly being TRBD2 (6 bases). CDR3 size: 14 residues. From germline, CDR1 is PRHDT and CDR2 FYEKMQ (reference sequence). V dropped 5 bases and J dropped 0 bases, with 10 bases sitting between them. The CDR3 sequence is CASSGTEYQETQYF. The sequenced CDR3 bases are TGTGCCAGCAGCGGGACTGAGTACCAAGAGACC. Variable domain in full (rest from reference TRBV13 and TRBJ2-5): AAGVIQSPRHLIKEKRETATLKCYPIPRHDTVYWYQQGPGQDPQFLISFYEKMQSDKGSIPDRFSAQQFSDYHSELNMSSLELGDSALYFCASSGTEYQETQYFGPGTRLLVL.

With regard to this clone: Read sequence stops 3 residues before the CDR3 end, and the germline J gene provides the missing end. The V and J genes are TRBV19 and TRBJ1-1; unclear D gene. This CDR3 spans 14 amino acids. CDR1 LNHDA and CDR2 SQIVND come from the germline V gene (reference sequence). The V and J ends lost 7 bases and 2 bases respectively, with 14 bases between them. Incomplete CDR3 DNA: TGTGCCAGTACCCGGCCTGGCGGTAACACTGAA. Amino acid sequence: CASTRPGGNTE. The full CDR3 protein reads CASTRPGGNTEAFF.

This clone was seen ten or more times. The CDR3 goes on 3 residues after the read ends, and that part is filled in from the germline J gene. V is TRBV30 and J is TRBJ1-6; TRBD1 matches 8 bases. CDR3 size: 14 residues. V lost 3 bases and J lost 7; bases outside the gene matches: 5. Germline values: CDR1 GTSNPN, CDR2 SVGIG (reference sequence). The CDR3 sequence is CAWRVGQGNSPLHF. CDR3 bases read: TGTGCCTGGAGAGTCGGACAGGGAAATTCACCC.

This clone showed up many times. The read terminates 3 residues before the CDR3 end, so the remaining end is supplied by the germline J gene. The chain links TRBV20-1 to TRBJ1-2; D unclear. Germline assignment: CDR1 DFQATT and CDR2 SNEGSKA (reference sequence). Trimming stripped 5 bases from V and 2 bases from J, with 9 bases between. The CDR3 spans 12 residues. The CDR3: CSAASGNYGYTF. The DNA read from the CDR3 is TGCAGTGCTGCCTCAGGAAACTATGGC.

For this clone: The read gets to within 3 residues of the CDR3 end, and the germline J gene fills in the rest. The chain links TRBV19 to TRBJ1-2; TRBD1 matches 9 bases. V trimming: 7 bases; J trimming: 6 bases; junction bases outside the gene matches: 9. This CDR3 has 14 amino acids. The germline V gene has CDR1 LNHDA and CDR2 SQIVND (reference sequence). Partial CDR3 DNA: TGTGCCAGTACTACACGGGACAGGGTGAATGGC. It yields the protein CASTTRDRVNG. The whole CDR3 region reads CASTTRDRVNGYTF.

This clone was detected ten times or more. The CDR3 end falls 3 residues outside the read, so it is completed with the germline J gene. J is TRBJ1-5 and V is TRBV20-1; possibly TRBD1 for D (6 bases). The germline V gene encodes CDR1 DFQATT and CDR2 SNEGSKA (reference sequence). This CDR3 contains 14 residues. V dropped 6 bases and J dropped 3 bases, with 15 bases sitting between them. Partial CDR3 DNA: TGCAGTGCCACCCAGGGGCCGCCCAATCAGCCC. Translating gives CSATQGPPNQP. The entire CDR3 protein reads CSATQGPPNQPQHF.

This clone came up a few times. The sequence runs out 3 residues before the end of the CDR3; the remainder is reconstructed from the germline J gene. The chain employs TRBV6-7 and TRBJ1-6, with a tentative D call TRBD1 (6 bases). TRBV6-7 is noted as an ORF with a role that remains uncertain. The CDR3 has 16 residues. Trimming left V 0 bases short and J 10 bases short, with 16 bases between. Incomplete CDR3 DNA: TGTGCCAGCAGTTACTCTTTGTTAGGGGGTATGTCACCC. Encoded protein: CASSYSLLGGMSP. The complete CDR3 protein is CASSYSLLGGMSPLHF.

This clone has a handful of counts. With the read ending 3 residues before the CDR3 end, the germline J gene is used to fill in that end. This chain uses TRBV5-1 with TRBJ1-2; TRBD1 aligns across 8 bases. The CDR3 totals 13 residues. The V and J ends lost 7 bases and 5 bases, in that order; junction bases with no gene match: 7. The germline V gene encodes CDR1 SGHRS and CDR2 YFSETQ. The CDR3 DNA, read in part, is TGCGCCAGCCATCCGGGACAGGAATATGGC. Translation: CASHPGQEYG. The entire CDR3 is CASHPGQEYGYTF.

This clone was counted many times. Coverage ceases 3 residues before the CDR3 finishes, and the germline J gene fills in the end. The genes are TRBV7-8 and TRBJ2-3, with 8 bases identical to TRBD1. With 5 bases clipped from V and 3 bases from J, the junction kept 10 bases outside the gene matches. CDR1 and CDR2 (germline): SGHVS, FQNEAQ. The CDR3 length is 16 residues. Incomplete CDR3 DNA: TGTGCCAGCAGCAGATCCCAGGGGGCGAGGACAGATACG. Its protein product is CASSRSQGARTDT. The full CDR3 is CASSRSQGARTDTQYF.

About this clone: The read terminates 3 residues before the CDR3 end, so the remaining end is supplied by the germline J gene. The chain recombines TRBV7-2 with TRBJ1-2; D ambiguous. Deletions cut 2 bases from V and 6 bases from J, with 7 bases between. Germline CDR1 is SGHTA and CDR2 is FQGNSA. CDR3 length: 12 residues. The DNA read from the CDR3 is TGTGCCAGCAGCTTACCCTCCGATGGC. This encodes CASSLPSDG. The complete CDR3 sequence is CASSLPSDGYTF.

This clone was found many times. The read comes to an end 3 residues before the CDR3 does, leaving the germline J gene to fill in the end. This chain joins TRBV29-1 and TRBJ1-1, with D maybe TRBD1 (5 bases). V was cut by 3 bases and J by 0 bases, with 14 bases left in between. Germline V gene lookup returns CDR1 SQVTM and CDR2 ANQGSEA. This CDR3 contains 15 residues. The part of the CDR3 DNA that was read is TGCAGCGTTGACTTGTGGGGCAGTATGAACACTGAA. It yields the protein CSVDLWGSMNTE. The full CDR3 protein reads CSVDLWGSMNTEAFF.

This clone was found many times. Read coverage stops 3 residues before the CDR3 terminus; the germline J gene supplies the remainder. The rearrangement links TRBV2 to TRBJ1-5; TRBD1 might be the D (6 bases). Germline V lookup: CDR1 SNHLY, CDR2 FYNNEI. Trimming cost V 5 bases and J 3 bases, with 14 bases left between them. The CDR3 spans 15 residues. CDR3 DNA, as far as it was read: TGTGCCAGCAGTCCCGGGACAAATCCCAATCAGCCC. It yields the protein CASSPGTNPNQP. The full CDR3 sequence reads CASSPGTNPNQPQHF.

In this sample, this clone turned up many times. The CDR3 protein is CSVRTGGPGELFF. Partial CDR3 DNA: TGCAGCGTGCGGACAGGGGGCCCCGGGGAG. The chain joins TRBV29-1 to TRBJ2-2; 11 bases are shared with TRBD1. The read ends 3 residues before the CDR3 terminus; that terminus is restored from the germline J gene. The CDR3 consists of 13 residues. Germline V gene data show CDR1 as SQVTM and CDR2 as ANQGSEA. V dropped 6 bases and J dropped 6; count of bases not matched to a gene: 3.

Concerning this clone: The CDR3 extends 3 residues past the end of the read, so its final part is completed from the germline J gene. The chain couples TRBV19 to TRBJ2-1; weak D call: TRBD1 (5 bases). Trimming removed 7 bases at V and 5 bases at J, with 18 bases between. The length of the CDR3 is 15 residues. Per the germline V gene, CDR1 is LNHDA and CDR2 is SQIVND (reference sequence). The CDR3 is CASIKDSSLDNEQFF. CDR3 DNA, as far as it was read: TGTGCCAGTATCAAAGACAGTTCCCTCGACAATGAG.

This clone occurred a few times. The read ends 3 residues shy of where the CDR3 ends; the end is completed using the germline J gene. The rearrangement joins TRBV19 to TRBJ2-7, with D maybe TRBD1 (6 bases). CDR3 size: 13 residues. The V end lost 5 bases, the J end lost 3 bases, and 11 bases lay between the germline ends. Germline values: CDR1 LNHDA, CDR2 SQIVND (reference sequence). This CDR3 is CASSSRTDYEQYF. The DNA read from the CDR3 is TGTGCCAGTAGTTCGAGGACAGACTACGAG. The entire variable domain, with the rest obtained from reference TRBV19 and TRBJ2-7, is as follows: DGGITQSPKYLFRKEGQNVTLSCEQNLNHDAMYWYRQDPGQGLRLIYYSQIVNDFQKGDIAEGYSVSREKKESFPLTVTSAQKNPTAFYLCASSSRTDYEQYFGPGTRLTVT.